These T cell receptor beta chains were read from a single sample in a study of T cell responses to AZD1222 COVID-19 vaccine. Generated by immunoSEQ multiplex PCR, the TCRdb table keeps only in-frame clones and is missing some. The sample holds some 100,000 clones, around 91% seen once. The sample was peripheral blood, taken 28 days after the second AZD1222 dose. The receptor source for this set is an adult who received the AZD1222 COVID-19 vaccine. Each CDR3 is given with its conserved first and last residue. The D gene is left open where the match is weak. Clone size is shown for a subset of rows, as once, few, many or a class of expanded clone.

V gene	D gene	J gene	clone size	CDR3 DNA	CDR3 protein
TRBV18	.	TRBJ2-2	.	TGTGCCAGCTCACCAGGAGTAGGTCCGAACACCGGGGAGCTGTTTTTT	CASSPGVGPNTGELFF
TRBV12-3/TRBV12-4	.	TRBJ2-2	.	TGTGCCAGCAGTCCTCGCTCCTCCGGGGAGCTGTTTTTT	CASSPRSSGELFF
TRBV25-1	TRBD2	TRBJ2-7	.	TGTGCCAGCAGTGGAGAGGGAGGGAGGTACGAGCAGTACTTC	CASSGEGGRYEQYF
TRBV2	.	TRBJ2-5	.	TGTGCCAGCAGTGACAATTCGCCGCAAGAGACCCAGTACTTC	CASSDNSPQETQYF
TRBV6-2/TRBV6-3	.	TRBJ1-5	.	TGTGCCAGCAGTTACAGTATGGGAGGGCTGGTGGATCAGCCCCAGCATTTT	CASSYSMGGLVDQPQHF
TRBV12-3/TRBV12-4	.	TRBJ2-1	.	TGTGCCAGCAGTTTAATCAGGGGAAATGAGCAGTTCTTC	CASSLIRGNEQFF
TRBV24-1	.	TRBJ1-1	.	TGTGCCACCAGTGATGCGGACAACCCAAAGCCCGTCGGAGCTTTCTTT	CATSDADNPKPVGAFF
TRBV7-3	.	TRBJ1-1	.	TGTGCCAGCAGCTTAATGCAGAGTTCCACTGAAGCTTTCTTT	CASSLMQSSTEAFF
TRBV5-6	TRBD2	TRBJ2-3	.	TGTGCCAGCAGCCTCCTGGCGGGGGGCACAGATACGCAGTATTTT	CASSLLAGGTDTQYF
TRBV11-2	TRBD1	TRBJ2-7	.	TGTGCCAGCAGCTTAGTGGGACAGGGGAACTCCTACGAGCAGTACTTC	CASSLVGQGNSYEQYF
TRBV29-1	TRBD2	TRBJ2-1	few	TGCAGCGTTGCACTAGCGGACTACAATGAGCAGTTCTTC	CSVALADYNEQFF
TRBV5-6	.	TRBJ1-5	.	TGTGCCAGCAGCTTGATAATTAGCAATCAGCCCCAGCATTTT	CASSLIISNQPQHF
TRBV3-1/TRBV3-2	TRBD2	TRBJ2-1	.	TGTGCCAGCAGCCAGCTAGGACTAGCGGGGGGCCAGAGCTCCTACAATGAGCAGTTCTTC	CASSQLGLAGGQSSYNEQFF
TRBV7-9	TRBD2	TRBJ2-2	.	TGTGCCAGCAGCAGAGGACTAGCGGGGGACACCGGGGAGCTGTTTTTT	CASSRGLAGDTGELFF
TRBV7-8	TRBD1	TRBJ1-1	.	TGTGCCAGCAGCTTAAACCGTTTGCCGTTTGCCGACAGGGAGAACACTGAAGCTTTCTTT	CASSLNRLPFADRENTEAFF
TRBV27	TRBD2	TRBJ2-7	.	TGTGCCAGCAGTTTAATAGCGGGGAGCGCCTACGAGCAGTACTTC	CASSLIAGSAYEQYF
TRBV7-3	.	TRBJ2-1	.	TGTGCCAGCAGCCCAATTCCACTAGCTAGGAATGAGCAGTTCTTC	CASSPIPLARNEQFF
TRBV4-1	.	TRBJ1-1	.	TGCGCCAGCAGCCAATTTGAAGAGACCACTGAAGCTTTCTTT	CASSQFEETTEAFF
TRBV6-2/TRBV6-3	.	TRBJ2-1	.	TGTGCCAGCAGTTACCCGGCAGGACTACTATCGGGGATTTCCTACAATGAGCAGTTCTTC	CASSYPAGLLSGISYNEQFF
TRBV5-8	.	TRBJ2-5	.	TGTGCCAGCAGCTTAGGTCTCACCCAAGAGACCCAGTACTTC	CASSLGLTQETQYF
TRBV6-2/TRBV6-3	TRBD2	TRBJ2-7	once	TGTGCCAGCAGTTACTTAACGGGGGGAAACTACGAGCAGTACTTC	CASSYLTGGNYEQYF
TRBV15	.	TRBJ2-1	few	TGTGCCACCAGCTCCCGGACCGGGAGCTACAATGAGCAGTTCTTC	CATSSRTGSYNEQFF
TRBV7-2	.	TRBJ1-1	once	TGTGCCAGCAGCTTAGACATGGGCACTGAAGCTTTCTTT	CASSLDMGTEAFF
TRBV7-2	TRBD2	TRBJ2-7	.	TGTGCCAGCAGCTTTCCTGCGGGAGGCACCCCCTACGAGCAGTACTTC	CASSFPAGGTPYEQYF
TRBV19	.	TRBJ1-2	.	TGTGCCAGTAAATGGGACGGCAACTATGGCTACACCTTC	CASKWDGNYGYTF
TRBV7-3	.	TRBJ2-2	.	TGTGCCAGCAGCGCCTCAGTTACCGGGGAGCTGTTTTTT	CASSASVTGELFF
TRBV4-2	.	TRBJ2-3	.	TGTGCCAGCAGCCATTCCGCAGGGGGCACAGATACGCAGTATTTT	CASSHSAGGTDTQYF
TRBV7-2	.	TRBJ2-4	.	TGTGCCAGCAGCTTTGCGGGCAAAAACATTCAGTACTTC	CASSFAGKNIQYF
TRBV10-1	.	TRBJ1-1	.	TGCGCCAGCAGTGAAAGGGCTTACGCTGAAGCTTTCTTT	CASSERAYAEAFF
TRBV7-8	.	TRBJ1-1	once	TGTGCCAGCAGCTTTTTATTGACAGCGAACACTGAAGCTTTCTTT	CASSFLLTANTEAFF
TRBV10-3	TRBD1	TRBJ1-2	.	TGTGCCATCAAACCGGACAGGGGTGACGGCTACACCTTC	CAIKPDRGDGYTF
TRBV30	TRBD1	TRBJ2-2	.	TGTGCCTGGAGCCACCAGACAGGGGCCGGGGAGCTGTTTTTT	CAWSHQTGAGELFF
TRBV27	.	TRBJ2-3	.	TGTGCCAGCAGTTTAGATGCCCAATTATCAGATACGCAGTATTTT	CASSLDAQLSDTQYF
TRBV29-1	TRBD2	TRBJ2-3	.	TGCAGCGCGACTAGCGGGAGACCCACAGATACGCAGTATTTT	CSATSGRPTDTQYF
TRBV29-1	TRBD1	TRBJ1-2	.	TGCAGCGTCACGGGACAGGGGGGGGACTATGGCTACACCTTC	CSVTGQGGDYGYTF
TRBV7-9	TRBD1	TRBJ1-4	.	TGTGCCAGCAGCTTACGGCCCGGGACAGGGGCGGGGACTAATGAAAAACTGTTTTTT	CASSLRPGTGAGTNEKLFF
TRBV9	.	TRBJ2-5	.	TGTGCCAGCAGCGCATTCGGGGGCCCCAAAGAGACCCAGTACTTC	CASSAFGGPKETQYF
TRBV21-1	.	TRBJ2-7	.	TGTGCCAGCACCAACGGGACGCCGACCCCCCAATACTACGAGCAGTACTTC	CASTNGTPTPQYYEQYF
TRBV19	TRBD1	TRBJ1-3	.	TGTGCCAGTAGTCCGGGGACAGGCGGAACTGGAAACACCATATATTTT	CASSPGTGGTGNTIYF
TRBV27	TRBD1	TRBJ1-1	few	TGTGCCAGCAGCCCTGGACAGGCGAACACTGAAGCTTTCTTT	CASSPGQANTEAFF
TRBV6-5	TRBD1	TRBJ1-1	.	TGTGCCAGCAGTTACGAGACAGGGTTAACTGAAGCTTTCTTT	CASSYETGLTEAFF
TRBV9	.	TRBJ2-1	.	TGTGCCAGCAGCGTAGACCAGCAGACAACCTACAATGAGCAGTTCTTC	CASSVDQQTTYNEQFF
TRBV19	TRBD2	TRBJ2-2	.	TGTGCCAGTAGTGCCGGGACTAGCGACACCGGGGAGCTGTTTTTT	CASSAGTSDTGELFF
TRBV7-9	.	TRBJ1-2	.	TGTGCCAGCAGCCCTGACAGGCCTGGCTACACCTTC	CASSPDRPGYTF
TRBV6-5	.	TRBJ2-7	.	TGTGCCAGCCGTTCTGGCTACGAGCAGTACTTC	CASRSGYEQYF
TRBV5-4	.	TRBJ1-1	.	TGTGCCAGCAGTCGTTGGGACTACTCAACTGAAGCTTTCTTT	CASSRWDYSTEAFF
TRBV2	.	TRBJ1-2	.	TGTGCCAGCAGTGAACAGGATTTCTATGGCTACACCTTC	CASSEQDFYGYTF
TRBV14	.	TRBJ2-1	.	TGTGCCAGCAGCCAAGGGGACTTGACTTACAATGAGCAGTTCTTC	CASSQGDLTYNEQFF
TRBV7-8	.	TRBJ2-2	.	TGTGCCAGTACCCATCCGGTCGGCGGGAACACCGGGGAGCTGTTTTTT	CASTHPVGGNTGELFF
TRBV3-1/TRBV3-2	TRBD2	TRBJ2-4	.	TGTGCCAGCAGCCCTCGCCCCTCTAGCGGGAGGAAAAACATTCAGTACTTC	CASSPRPSSGRKNIQYF
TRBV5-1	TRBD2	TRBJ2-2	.	TGCGCCAGCAGGTCGGGAGGGCAAACCGGGGAGCTGTTTTTT	CASRSGGQTGELFF
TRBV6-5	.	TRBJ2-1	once	TGTGCCAGCCGGCAGTACAATGAGCAGTTCTTC	CASRQYNEQFF
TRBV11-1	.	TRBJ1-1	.	TGTGCCAGCAGCTTACGGGGATCGGGCACTGAAGCTTTCTTT	CASSLRGSGTEAFF
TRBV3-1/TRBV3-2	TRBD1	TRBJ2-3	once	TGTGCCAGCAGCCCCCGGACAGGGAACACAGATACGCAGTATTTT	CASSPRTGNTDTQYF
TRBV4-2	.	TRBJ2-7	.	TGTGCCAGCAGCCAAGCGGTGACCTACGAGCAGTACTTC	CASSQAVTYEQYF
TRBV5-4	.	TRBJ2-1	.	TGTGCCAGCAGCTTGTCATGGGGCTCCTACAATGAGCAGTTCTTC	CASSLSWGSYNEQFF
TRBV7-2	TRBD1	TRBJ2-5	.	TGTGCCAGCAGCTTTTGGACAGGGGAAGAGACCCAGTACTTC	CASSFWTGEETQYF
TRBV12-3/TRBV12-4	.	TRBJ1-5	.	TGTGCCAGCAGTACGAGCGCCACTAACGCCCAGCATTTT	CASSTSATNAQHF
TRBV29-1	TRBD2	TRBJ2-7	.	TGCAGCGCCGGGGCGGGGGGCCACTACGAGCAGTACTTC	CSAGAGGHYEQYF
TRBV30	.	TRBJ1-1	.	TGTGCCTGGAGTGTAGGTGGGCCAGGGGAAACTGAAGCTTTCTTT	CAWSVGGPGETEAFF